These T cell receptor beta chains were read from a single sample in a study of shared clonotypes between healthy human individuals. Produced via immunoSEQ multiplex PCR; TCRdb's table is partial and in-frame only. This sample yields approximately 500,000 clones, of which around four fifths are seen a single time; around 12% belongs to the top ten. The sample taken for sequencing was PBMCs. The receptors originated from a woman aged 35 to 49 in good health. Some clones in this sample may be carry-over from other donors' samples. Both conserved end residues are part of each CDR3. A D gene is named only where the DNA matches it firmly. Some rows have no size entry. The others give once, few or many, or a class for an expanded clone.

v_call	j_call	d_call	clone_size	cdr3_nt	cdr3_aa
TRBV6-7	TRBJ2-5	TRBD2	.	TGTGCCAGCAGCAAAGTCCCGGGACTAGCGGGAGGAGGGATGAGGGAGACCCAGTACTTC	CASSKVPGLAGGGMRETQYF
TRBV7-9	TRBJ2-7	TRBD1	.	TGTGCCAGCAGCTTGAACCGGGACAGATACGAGCAGTACTTC	CASSLNRDRYEQYF
TRBV30	TRBJ1-2	.	.	TGTGCCTGGAGGGGCCCTGGGGGGCACTATGGCTACACCTTC	CAWRGPGGHYGYTF
TRBV5-1	TRBJ1-2	TRBD1	few	TGCGCCAGCAGCCCCGGACAGGGCATCGACTACACCTTC	CASSPGQGIDYTF
TRBV6-1	TRBJ1-6	.	.	TGTGCCAGCAGTGAATGGGCTCTTCCCTATTCACCCCTCCACTTT	CASSEWALPYSPLHF
TRBV6-5	TRBJ1-1	.	.	TGTGCCAGCAGGCGGGGGCAGGTGGGGAACACTGAAGCTTTCTTT	CASRRGQVGNTEAFF
TRBV7-9	TRBJ2-1	.	.	TGTGCCAGCAGCGTAGACTATGAGCAGTTCTTC	CASSVDYEQFF
TRBV5-4	TRBJ2-3	.	.	TGTGCCAGCAGCTCGGACTACAGCGGCTACACAGATACGCAGTATTTT	CASSSDYSGYTDTQYF
TRBV19	TRBJ2-6	TRBD1	.	TGTGCCAGTAGCGACAGGGGCTCTGGGGCCAACGTCCTGACTTTC	CASSDRGSGANVLTF
TRBV2	TRBJ2-4	.	.	TGTGCCAGCAGTGAATCAGCGGCAGGAGGATACATTCAGTACTTC	CASSESAAGGYIQYF
TRBV18	TRBJ2-7	TRBD1	.	TGTGCCAGCTCACCATTGGACAGGGGCGAGCAGTACTTC	CASSPLDRGEQYF
TRBV7-9	TRBJ1-6	.	.	TGTGCCAGCAGCTTAGTCGGTGGGCGAAGGAGCTCCTATAATTCACCCCTCCACTTT	CASSLVGGRRSSYNSPLHF
TRBV2	TRBJ2-7	.	few	TGTGCCAGCAAAGCGCGTCCAAATCTCGACGAGCAGTACTTC	CASKARPNLDEQYF
TRBV4-1	TRBJ1-4	TRBD1	few	TGCGCCAGCAGCCAAGACAGGGGGGGGCGAGGTGAAAAACTGTTTTTT	CASSQDRGGRGEKLFF
TRBV30	TRBJ2-7	.	.	TGTGCCTGGAGTCGCACCCGGGGGCGCCTGTACGAGCAGTACTTC	CAWSRTRGRLYEQYF
TRBV25-1	TRBJ1-1	.	.	TGTGCCAGCATGGGGGGCCCTGAAGCTTTCTTT	CASMGGPEAFF
TRBV7-2	TRBJ2-1	TRBD2	once	TGTGCCAGCAGCTTAGCTCCGTCTAGCGGGATACGGTTCTTC	CASSLAPSSGIRFF
TRBV30	TRBJ1-4	.	many	TGTGCCTGCAACAGGGAATTTGGGGTGAATGAAAAACTGTTTTTT	CACNREFGVNEKLFF
TRBV11-2	TRBJ2-3	.	.	TGTGCCAGCAGCTTAGGGCAGGTAGGCACAGATACGCAGTATTTT	CASSLGQVGTDTQYF
TRBV18	TRBJ2-7	TRBD2	few	TGTGCCAGCTCGTCCGGGACTAGCGGGTACGAGCAGTACTTC	CASSSGTSGYEQYF
TRBV6-1	TRBJ2-7	TRBD1	few	TGTGCCAGCAGTGAACAGGGGACAGGTGCCTACGAGCAGTACTTC	CASSEQGTGAYEQYF
TRBV28	TRBJ2-7	TRBD1	.	TGTGCCAGCAGTGGGGACAGGCAAAGCTCCTACGAGCAGTACTTC	CASSGDRQSSYEQYF
TRBV29-1	TRBJ2-7	TRBD1	.	TGCAGCGTTGAAGAGGTTGGACAGGGGGGCTACGAGCAGTACTTC	CSVEEVGQGGYEQYF
TRBV4-2	TRBJ1-2	TRBD1	.	TGTGCCAGCAGCCACGCCACCTCTGACAGGGTTCCTGGCTATGACTACACCTTC	CASSHATSDRVPGYDYTF
TRBV14	TRBJ1-1	.	.	TGTGCCAGCAGCCCTCGGGCAGGGCTGAACACTGAAGCTTTCTTT	CASSPRAGLNTEAFF
TRBV2	TRBJ2-5	TRBD1	.	TGTGCCAGCAGGGGACAGGGGGCACCCTCCGCCCCACAAGAGACCCAGTACTTC	CASRGQGAPSAPQETQYF
TRBV9	TRBJ2-7	.	.	TGTGCCAGCAGCGCCTTGGGTTACGAGCAGTACTTC	CASSALGYEQYF
TRBV6-6	TRBJ1-6	.	.	TGTGCCAGCAGTTACGGGGGTGGGATCCATAATTCACCCCTCCACTTT	CASSYGGGIHNSPLHF
TRBV11-1	TRBJ2-1	TRBD2	.	TGTGCCAGCAGCTTAGGAAGGCTAGCGGGAGAGATCAATGAGCAGTTCTTC	CASSLGRLAGEINEQFF
TRBV4-3	TRBJ2-3	.	.	TGCGCCAGCAGCCAAGATCCTCTTAGCGACACAGATACGCAGTATTTT	CASSQDPLSDTDTQYF
TRBV27	TRBJ2-7	TRBD2	.	TGTGCCAGCAGTTCGCGGGAGGGAAGGGAGCAGTACTTC	CASSSREGREQYF
TRBV6-1	TRBJ2-1	.	.	TGTGCCAGCAGTGATGGAGGGTACAATGAGCAGTTCTTC	CASSDGGYNEQFF
TRBV7-9	TRBJ2-1	.	.	TGTGCCAGCAGCCCAAAAGGGGGATACAATGAGCAGTTCTTC	CASSPKGGYNEQFF
TRBV10-3	TRBJ1-6	TRBD1	few	TGTGCCATCAGTGTGGGACAGAATAATTCACCCCTCCACTTT	CAISVGQNNSPLHF
TRBV2	TRBJ2-6	.	few	TGTGCCACTACCCCCCCAGGTCCCTCTGGGGCCAACGTCCTGACTTTC	CATTPPGPSGANVLTF
TRBV6-1	TRBJ2-1	TRBD2	.	TGTGCCAGCAGTGAATCCCTCGGGATAGCGGGCACCTACAATGAGCAGTTCTTC	CASSESLGIAGTYNEQFF
TRBV2	TRBJ2-1	.	.	TGTGCCAGCAGAGGGGGGGTTAATGAGCAGTTCTTC	CASRGGVNEQFF
TRBV10-2	TRBJ2-7	TRBD2	.	TGCGCCAGCAGCCTAGCGGGAGGGCCCTCCGAGCAGTACTTC	CASSLAGGPSEQYF
TRBV13	TRBJ2-5	.	few	TGTGCCAGCAGCTTAGGGGATGGAGAGACCCAGTACTTC	CASSLGDGETQYF
TRBV21-1	TRBJ1-2	.	.	TGTGCCAGCAGCAAAGAGCGGGGGCCTAACTATGGCTACACCTTC	CASSKERGPNYGYTF
TRBV4-3	TRBJ1-2	.	.	TGCGCCAGCAGCCAAGATCCATCTGACAGGACCTATGGCTACACCTTC	CASSQDPSDRTYGYTF